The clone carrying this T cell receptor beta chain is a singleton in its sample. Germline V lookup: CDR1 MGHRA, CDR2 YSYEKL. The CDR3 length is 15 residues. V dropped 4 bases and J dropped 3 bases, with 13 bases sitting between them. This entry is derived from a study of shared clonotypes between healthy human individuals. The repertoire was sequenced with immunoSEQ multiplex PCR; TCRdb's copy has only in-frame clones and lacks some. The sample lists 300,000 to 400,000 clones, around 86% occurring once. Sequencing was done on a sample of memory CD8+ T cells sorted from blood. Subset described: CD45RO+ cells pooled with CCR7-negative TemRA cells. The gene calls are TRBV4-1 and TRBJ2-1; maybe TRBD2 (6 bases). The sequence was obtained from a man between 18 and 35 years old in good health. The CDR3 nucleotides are TGCGCCAGCAGCCTAGTGGGGACTCGCTACAATGAGCAGTTCTTC. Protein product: CASSLVGTRYNEQFF.